This entry concerns a single T cell receptor beta chain. The sample originates from a study of blood T cell repertoires in COVID-19. Donors were grouped by their self-reported clinical history. Germline CDR1 reads WNHNN; CDR2 reads SYGVQD (reference sequence). The ends were cut back, 0 bases at V and 7 bases at J, with 7 bases in the middle. This CDR3 is 13 amino acids long. This table comes from immunoSEQ multiplex PCR, and its TCRdb copy is limited to in-frame clones, with some not included. The sample gives around 300,000 clones, around 87% of which show up once; approximately 5.3% is in the top ten.

The rearrangement links TRBV10-1 to TRBJ2-1; no reliable D call. Sequenced input: PBMCs or T cells enriched from blood (not recorded which). The source is a woman aged 30 to 39 who had recovered from COVID-19. The CDR3 DNA is TGCGCCAGCAGTGAGTCGAACGGTAATGAGCAGTTCTTC. It translates to CASSESNGNEQFF.